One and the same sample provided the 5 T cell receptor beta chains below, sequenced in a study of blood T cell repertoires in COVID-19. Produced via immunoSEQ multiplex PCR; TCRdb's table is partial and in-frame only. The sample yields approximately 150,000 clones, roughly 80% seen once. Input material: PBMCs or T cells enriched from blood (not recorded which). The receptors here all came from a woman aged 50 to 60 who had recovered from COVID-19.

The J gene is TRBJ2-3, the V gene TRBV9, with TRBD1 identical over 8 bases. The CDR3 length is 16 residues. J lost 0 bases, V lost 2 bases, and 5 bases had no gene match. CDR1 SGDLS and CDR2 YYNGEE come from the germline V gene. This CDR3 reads CASSVDRAPSTDTQYF. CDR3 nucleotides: TGTGCCAGCAGCGTGGACAGGGCGCCTAGCACAGATACGCAGTATTTT.

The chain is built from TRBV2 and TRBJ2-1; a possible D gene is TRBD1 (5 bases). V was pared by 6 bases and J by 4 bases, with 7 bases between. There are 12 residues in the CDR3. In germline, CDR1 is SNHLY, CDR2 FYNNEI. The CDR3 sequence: CASRDTYNEQFF. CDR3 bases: TGTGCCAGCAGGGACACTTACAATGAGCAGTTCTTC.

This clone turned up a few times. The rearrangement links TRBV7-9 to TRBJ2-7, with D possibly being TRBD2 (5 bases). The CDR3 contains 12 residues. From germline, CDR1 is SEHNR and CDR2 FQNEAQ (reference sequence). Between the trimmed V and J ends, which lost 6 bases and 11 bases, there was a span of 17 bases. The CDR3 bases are TGTGCCAGCAGTTCCGACACCCGGCGGGAGTACTTC. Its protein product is CASSSDTRREYF.

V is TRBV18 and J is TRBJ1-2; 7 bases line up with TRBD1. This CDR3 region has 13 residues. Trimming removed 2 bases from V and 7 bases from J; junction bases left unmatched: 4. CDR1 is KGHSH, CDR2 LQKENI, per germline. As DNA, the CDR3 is TGTGCCAGCTCACCAAACAGGGGATCTGGCTACACCTTC. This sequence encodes CASSPNRGSGYTF.

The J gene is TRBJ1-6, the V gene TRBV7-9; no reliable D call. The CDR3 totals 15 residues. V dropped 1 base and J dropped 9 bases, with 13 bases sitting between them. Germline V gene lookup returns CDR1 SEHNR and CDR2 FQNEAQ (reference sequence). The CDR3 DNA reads TGTGCCAGCAGCTTAGAGGAGTCCCGTGGTTCACCCCTCCACTTT. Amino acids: CASSLEESRGSPLHF. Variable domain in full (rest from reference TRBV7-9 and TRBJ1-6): DTGVSQNPRHKITKRGQNVTFRCDPISEHNRLYWYRQTLGQGPEFLTYFQNEAQLEKSRLLSDRFSAERPKGSFSTLEIQRTEQGDSAMYLCASSLEESRGSPLHFGNGTRLTVT.